The clone carrying this T cell receptor beta chain has ten or more counts. The source of the PBMCs was over 8.5 ml of fresh peripheral blood. Researchers amplified the TCR beta CDR3 regions from RNA transcripts. A first-round RT-PCR of the TCR CDR3 used the HTBI primer set. MiXCR was run by TCRdb on the multiplex PCR reads, yielding one entry per CDR3 protein. The table lists some 620,000 distinct CDR3 sequences, roughly 17% of them singletons. The data are from a study of T cells in Graves' hyperthyroidism and ophthalmopathy. V dropped 2 bases and J dropped 8 bases, with 16 bases sitting between them. The CDR3 runs to 15 residues. The germline CDR1 and CDR2 sequences are SGHVS and FQNEAQ.

This rearrangement joins TRBV7-8 to TRBJ2-1; the D gene is possibly TRBD2 (6 bases). The clonotype originates from a woman younger than 45 with Graves' hyperthyroidism. The sample was blood. DNA for the CDR3: TGTGCCAGCAGCTTATCACGGGAGAAAGGTTATGAGCAGTTCTTC. It is translated as CASSLSREKGYEQFF.